The TCR beta chain under discussion was sequenced for a study of shared clonotypes between healthy human individuals (dated by TCRdb to 2020 to 2022). Context from the whole study: A couple of women and three men aged 18 to 49 years were included in the cohort. For each donor, CD4 naive and CD4 memory were each given three plates, CD8 naive was given two plates, and CD8 memory was given one plate. To estimate repertoire size and how much clonotype sharing occurs between individuals, the study deeply sequenced the blood TCR repertoires of several healthy adults. To increase sequencing depth and limit assay-specific biases, different laboratories used diverse techniques to prepare libraries and sequence TCR repertoires. Between about 0.8 and 9 billion PBMCs per donor were obtained by leukapheresis. On the study overall, not on this receptor specifically: Naive subsets generally had larger estimated clonotype richness than memory subsets did. Pairwise subsampling indicated that sequencing depth was expected to affect the degree of clonotype sharing among donors. Because the study included only a small number of donors, the genetic and exposure-history diversity represented was limited. Roughly 5% of naive CD4, roughly 3.6% of naive CD8, roughly 2.5% of memory CD4, and 0.35% to 0.5% of memory CD8 clonotypes were shared across a few donors. Incomplete sequencing was indicated by rarefaction of sorted-subset datasets, despite the large sequencing depth. Only blood was sampled, and tissue TCR repertoires likely differ from those in blood. Compared with non-shared clonotypes, the clonotypes found in all four sorted-subset donors had higher generation probabilities.

Concerning this clone itself: This receptor's antigen is unknown. Base-call qualities are not available, and no considerably larger clone is one nucleotide away.

Using the deep immunoSEQ assay, TCR CDR3 regions were amplified from genomic DNA by multiplex PCR. Extracted genomic DNA from each cell subset was distributed evenly across all wells of several immunoSEQ 96-well plates, and each plate was treated as a replicate. For sorted subsets, around 200 ng genomic DNA, equal to some 28,000 T cell genomes, was loaded into each replicate PCR. The purified libraries were quantified using a Qubit 3.0 fluorometer, sized with a Bioanalyzer 2100, and then quantified again using the KAPA Library Quantification kit. A separate single-read 150-cycle Illumina NextSeq 550 flow cell was used to sequence each immunoSEQ 96-well plate. The paper's data handling went like this. Because the immunoSEQ output included only junctional sequences and no quality scores, the filtering could not be the same as the filtering used for full-length reads. To assign V/J genes and CDR3, sequences were annotated against IMGT germline references using PyIR, a Python wrapper for IgBLAST v1.9. Reads with weak V/J assignments (E-value above 1e-6), missing CDR3, stop codons, out-of-frame junctions, or ambiguous translated residues were removed. V3J clonotypes were defined as sequences sharing an identical inferred V gene, J gene, and CDR3 amino acid sequence. The percentage overlap between two repertoires was calculated by dividing the number of shared unique clonotypes by the size of the smaller repertoire. Repertoire richness was assessed with RTK rarefaction, the Chao1 estimator, and Recon v2.1 estimates of unobserved clonotypes. Generation probabilities were computed with OLGA for all TCRbeta clonotypes obtained by the gDNA method from four donors. TCRdb re-hosts the immuneACCESS table, in-frame sequences only. Its copies lack some clones; in the studies checked, an unresolved V gene accounts for under half of them, and the cause for the rest is not known. V and J calls plus clone size are reproduced from that table; the DNA served to infer D and trimming. Within this sample are roughly 1,600,000 clones, with about 98.5% of them counted one time only. The ten largest account for about 0.35% of the sample.

Taken from cysteine to phenylalanine, the CDR3 has 13 residues. Left in the record is the CDR3 DNA by itself, 39 bases read in frame from the first base. The germline V and J ends show losses of 8 bases and 3 bases respectively, and no gene match explains 5 bases of the junction. CDR1 ENHRY and CDR2 SYGVKD were looked up in the germline V gene. The donors were healthy, HIV-negative adults with no recently reported acute infections or vaccinations. Every donor was a Caucasian adult living in Nashville, Tennessee, USA. CD4+ T cells were enriched by magnetic negative selection; naive cells were then positively selected on CD45RA, and the negative fraction formed the memory subset. After blood collection by leukapheresis, PBMCs were isolated using Ficoll-Histopaque density gradient centrifugation and then cryopreserved in the vapor phase of liquid nitrogen. Analytical flow cytometry was used to check the purity and quantity of every magnetically sorted T cell population. Genomic DNA was isolated from each sorted fraction and quantified by UV absorbance on a Nanodrop 2000c.

Sequenced: naive CD4+ T cells sorted from blood. The sample's cell subset or site label, in plain terms: CD45RA+ positively selected. This clonotype was sampled from a man in his thirties or forties in good health. The rearrangement combines TRBV10-3 with TRBJ2-7, with 9 central nucleotides matching TRBD2. The CDR3 amino acid sequence is: CAIRPSGNYEQYF. The nucleotide sequence is TGTGCCATCCGGCCTAGCGGGAACTACGAGCAGTACTTC.